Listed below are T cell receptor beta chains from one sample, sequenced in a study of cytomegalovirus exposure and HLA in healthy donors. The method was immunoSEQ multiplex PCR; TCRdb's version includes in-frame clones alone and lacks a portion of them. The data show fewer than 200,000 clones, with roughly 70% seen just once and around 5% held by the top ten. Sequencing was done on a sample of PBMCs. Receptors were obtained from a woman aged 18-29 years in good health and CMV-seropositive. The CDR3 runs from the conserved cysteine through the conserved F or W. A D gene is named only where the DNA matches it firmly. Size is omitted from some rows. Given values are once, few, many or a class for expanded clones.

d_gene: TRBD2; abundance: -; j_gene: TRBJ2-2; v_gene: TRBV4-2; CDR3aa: CASSQETSGPNTGELFF; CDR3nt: TGTGCCAGCAGCCAAGAGACTAGCGGACCGAACACCGGGGAGCTGTTTTTT
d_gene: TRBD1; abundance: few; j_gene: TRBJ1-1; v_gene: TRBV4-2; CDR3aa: CASSQNAADRGTEAFF; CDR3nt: TGTGCCAGCAGCCAAAACGCAGCAGACAGGGGCACTGAAGCTTTCTTT
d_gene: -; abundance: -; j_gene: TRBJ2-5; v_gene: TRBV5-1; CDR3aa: CASSLDSQETQYF; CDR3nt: TGCGCCAGCAGCTTGGACAGCCAAGAGACCCAGTACTTC
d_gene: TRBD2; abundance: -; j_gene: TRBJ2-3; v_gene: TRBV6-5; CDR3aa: CASSYPSGGHGTQYF; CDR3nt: TGTGCCAGCAGTTACCCTAGCGGGGGTCACGGTACGCAGTATTTT
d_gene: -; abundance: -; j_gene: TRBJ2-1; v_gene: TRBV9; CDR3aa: CASSVGARSSYNEQFF; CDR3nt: TGTGCCAGCAGCGTAGGGGCTCGAAGCTCCTACAATGAGCAGTTCTTC
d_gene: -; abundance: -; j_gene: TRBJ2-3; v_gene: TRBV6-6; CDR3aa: CASSTRQTLSTDTQYF; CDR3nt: TGTGCCAGCAGTACCCGACAGACCCTTAGCACAGATACGCAGTATTTT
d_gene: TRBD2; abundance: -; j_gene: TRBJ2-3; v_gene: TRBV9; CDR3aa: CASSVGSGGLRTDTQYF; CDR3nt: TGTGCCAGCAGCGTAGGGTCGGGGGGGCTCAGGACAGATACGCAGTATTTT
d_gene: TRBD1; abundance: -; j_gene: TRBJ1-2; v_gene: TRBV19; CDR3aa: CASSLHHRDRTDGYTF; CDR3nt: TGTGCCAGTAGTCTCCACCACCGGGACAGGACCGATGGCTACACCTTC
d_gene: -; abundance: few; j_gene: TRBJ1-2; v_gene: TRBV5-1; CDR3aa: CASSWGGANYGYTF; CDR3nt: TGCGCCAGCAGCTGGGGGGGAGCTAACTATGGCTACACCTTC
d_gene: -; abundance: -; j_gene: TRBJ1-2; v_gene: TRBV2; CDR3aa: CASNDRMAYGYTF; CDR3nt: TGTGCCAGCAACGACAGAATGGCCTATGGCTACACCTTC
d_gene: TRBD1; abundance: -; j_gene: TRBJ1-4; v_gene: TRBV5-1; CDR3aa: CASSYGTGNEKLFF; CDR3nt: TGCGCCAGCAGCTACGGGACAGGGAATGAAAAACTGTTTTTT
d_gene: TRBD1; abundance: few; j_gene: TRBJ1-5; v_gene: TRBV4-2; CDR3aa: CASSPPGQNQPQHF; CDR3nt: TGTGCCAGCAGTCCACCGGGACAGAATCAGCCCCAGCATTTT
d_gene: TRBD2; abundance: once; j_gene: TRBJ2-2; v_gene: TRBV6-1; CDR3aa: CASRRTSGTAGELFF; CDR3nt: TGTGCCAGCAGACGTACTAGCGGGACTGCCGGGGAGCTGTTTTTT
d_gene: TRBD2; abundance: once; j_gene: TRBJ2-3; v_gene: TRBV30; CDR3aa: CAWTGGGAWTDTQYF; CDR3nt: TGTGCCTGGACAGGCGGGGGGGCCTGGACAGATACGCAGTATTTT
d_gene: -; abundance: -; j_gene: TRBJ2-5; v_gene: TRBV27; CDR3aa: CASSFDSFRETQYF; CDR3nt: TGTGCCAGCAGTTTCGACAGTTTCCGAGAGACCCAGTACTTC
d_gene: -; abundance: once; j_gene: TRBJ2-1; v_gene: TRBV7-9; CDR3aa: CASSLIIEQFF; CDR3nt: TGTGCCAGCAGCTTAATCATTGAGCAGTTCTTC
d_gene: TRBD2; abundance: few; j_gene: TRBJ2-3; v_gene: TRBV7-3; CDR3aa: CASSSTGGWADTQYF; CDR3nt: TGTGCCAGCAGCTCAACGGGGGGGTGGGCAGATACGCAGTATTTT
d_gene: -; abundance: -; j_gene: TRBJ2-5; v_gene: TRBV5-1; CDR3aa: CASSLRERETQYF; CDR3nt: TGCGCCAGCAGCTTGAGGGAGAGAGAGACCCAGTACTTC
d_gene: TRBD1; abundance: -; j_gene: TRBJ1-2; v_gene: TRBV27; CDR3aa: CARTGATDYGYTF; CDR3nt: TGTGCCAGGACAGGGGCGACCGACTATGGCTACACCTTC
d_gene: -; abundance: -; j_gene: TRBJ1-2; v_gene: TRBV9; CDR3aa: CASSVVSGANYGYTF; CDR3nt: TGTGCCAGCAGCGTAGTATCCGGAGCTAACTATGGCTACACCTTC
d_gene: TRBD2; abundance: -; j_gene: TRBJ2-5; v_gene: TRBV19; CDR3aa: CASSIGRELAGEETQYF; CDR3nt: TGTGCCAGTAGTATCGGCCGGGAACTAGCGGGGGAAGAGACCCAGTACTTC
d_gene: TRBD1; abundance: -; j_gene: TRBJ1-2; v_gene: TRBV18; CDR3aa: CASSPGTDHGYTF; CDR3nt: TGTGCCAGCTCACCGGGGACAGATCATGGCTACACCTTC
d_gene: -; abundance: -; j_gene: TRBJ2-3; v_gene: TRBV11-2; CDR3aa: CASRRPGSSSTDTQYF; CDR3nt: TGTGCCAGCAGGCGACCGGGATCCTCTAGCACAGATACGCAGTATTTT
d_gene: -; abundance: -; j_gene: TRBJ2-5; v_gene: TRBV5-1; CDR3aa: CASSLSRPGQETQYF; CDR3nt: TGCGCCAGCAGCTTATCTAGACCCGGGCAAGAGACCCAGTACTTC
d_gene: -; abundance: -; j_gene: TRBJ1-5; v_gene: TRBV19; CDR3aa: CASSIALPRGHQPQHF; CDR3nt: TGTGCCAGTAGTATAGCCCTACCCAGGGGCCATCAGCCCCAGCATTTT
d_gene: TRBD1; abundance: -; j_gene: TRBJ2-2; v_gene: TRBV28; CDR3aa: CASGPGQTGELFF; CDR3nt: TGTGCCAGCGGGCCGGGACAGACCGGGGAGCTGTTTTTT
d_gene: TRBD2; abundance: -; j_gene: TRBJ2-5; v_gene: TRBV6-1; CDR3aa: CASRSSGEDQETQYF; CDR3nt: TGTGCCAGCAGATCTAGCGGGGAGGACCAAGAGACCCAGTACTTC
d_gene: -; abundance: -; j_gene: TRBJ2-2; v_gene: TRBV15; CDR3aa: CATSRFPRQKNTGELFF; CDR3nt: TGTGCCACCAGCAGATTCCCTCGACAGAAGAACACCGGGGAGCTGTTTTTT
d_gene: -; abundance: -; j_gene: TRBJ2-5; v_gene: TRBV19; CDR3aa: CASSMGRIRQETQYF; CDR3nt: TGTGCCAGTAGTATGGGCAGGATCCGCCAAGAGACCCAGTACTTC
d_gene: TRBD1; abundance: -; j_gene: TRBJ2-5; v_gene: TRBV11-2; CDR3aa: CASSTGQTIQETQYF; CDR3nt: TGTGCCAGCAGCACGGGACAGACCATACAAGAGACCCAGTACTTC
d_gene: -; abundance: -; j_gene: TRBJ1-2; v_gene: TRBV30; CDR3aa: CAWIEGYTF; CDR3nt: TGTGCCTGGATAGAGGGCTACACCTTC
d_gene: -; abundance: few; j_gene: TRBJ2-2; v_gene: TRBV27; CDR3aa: CASRRGGANTGELFF; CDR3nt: TGTGCCAGCAGAAGGGGGGGGGCGAACACCGGGGAGCTGTTTTTT
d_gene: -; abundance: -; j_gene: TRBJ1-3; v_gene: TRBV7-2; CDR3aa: CASMGRTPGNTIYF; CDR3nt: TGTGCCAGCATGGGCAGAACCCCGGGAAACACCATATATTTT
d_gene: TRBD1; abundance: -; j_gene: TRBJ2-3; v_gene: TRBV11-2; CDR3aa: CASSLDSGQGTDTQYF; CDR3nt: TGTGCCAGCAGCTTAGACTCGGGACAGGGCACAGATACGCAGTATTTT
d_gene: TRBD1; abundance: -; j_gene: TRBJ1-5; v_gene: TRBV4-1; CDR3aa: CASSQVGTASNQPQHF; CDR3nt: TGCGCCAGCAGCCAAGTCGGGACAGCTTCGAATCAGCCCCAGCATTTT
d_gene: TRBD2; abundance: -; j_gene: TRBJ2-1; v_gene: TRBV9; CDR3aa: CASSLYGGASNEQFF; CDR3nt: TGTGCCAGCAGCCTTTACGGGGGGGCCTCGAATGAGCAGTTCTTC
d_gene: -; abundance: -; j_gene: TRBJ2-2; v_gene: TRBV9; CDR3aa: CASSGQITHTGELFF; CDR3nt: TGTGCCAGCAGCGGACAAATAACTCACACCGGGGAGCTGTTTTTT
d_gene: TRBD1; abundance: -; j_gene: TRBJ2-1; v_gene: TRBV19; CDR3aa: CASSIDGWQGARDEQFF; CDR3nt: TGTGCCAGTAGTATAGATGGGTGGCAGGGGGCAAGAGATGAGCAGTTCTTC
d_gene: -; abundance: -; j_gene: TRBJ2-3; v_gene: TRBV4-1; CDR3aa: CASSPSTRWADTQYF; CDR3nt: TGCGCCAGCAGCCCCTCGACTAGGTGGGCAGATACGCAGTATTTT
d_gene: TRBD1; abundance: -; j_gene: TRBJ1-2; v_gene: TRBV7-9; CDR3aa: CASSARQGMYGYTF; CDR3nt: TGTGCCAGCAGCGCCCGACAGGGGATGTACGGCTACACCTTC
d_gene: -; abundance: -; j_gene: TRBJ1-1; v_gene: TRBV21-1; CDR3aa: CASTNPTAGTGQGITEAFF; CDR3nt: TGTGCCAGCACCAACCCCACAGCGGGAACAGGACAGGGAATAACTGAAGCTTTCTTT
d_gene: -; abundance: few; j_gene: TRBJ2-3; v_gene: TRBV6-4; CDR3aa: CASSDSSGGGHTDTQYF; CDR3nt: TGTGCCAGCAGTGACTCTTCAGGGGGAGGTCACACAGATACGCAGTATTTT
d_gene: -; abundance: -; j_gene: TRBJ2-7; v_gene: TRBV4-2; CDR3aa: CASSQDLSGAIAYEQYF; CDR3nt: TGTGCCAGCAGCCAAGATCTTTCCGGAGCGATCGCATACGAGCAGTACTTC
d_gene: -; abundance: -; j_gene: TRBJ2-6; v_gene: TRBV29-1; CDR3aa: CSVTEGGSGANVLTF; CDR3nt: TGCAGCGTTACTGAAGGGGGCTCTGGGGCCAACGTCCTGACTTTC
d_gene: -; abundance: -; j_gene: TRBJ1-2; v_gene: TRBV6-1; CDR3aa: CASIARDTTTYGYTF; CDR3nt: TGTGCCAGCATAGCCCGGGACACCACCACCTATGGCTACACCTTC
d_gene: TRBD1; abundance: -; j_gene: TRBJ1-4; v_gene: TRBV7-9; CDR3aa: CASSVTGGNEKLFF; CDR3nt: TGTGCCAGCAGCGTGACAGGGGGTAATGAAAAACTGTTTTTT
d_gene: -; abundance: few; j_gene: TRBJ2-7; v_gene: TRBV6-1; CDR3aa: CASSEAPGTSIGEQYF; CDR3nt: TGTGCCAGCAGTGAGGCCCCCGGGACATCCATCGGGGAGCAGTACTTC
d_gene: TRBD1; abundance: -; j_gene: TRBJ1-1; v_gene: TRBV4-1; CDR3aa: CASSVRQGFGNTEAFF; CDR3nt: TGCGCCAGCAGCGTACGACAGGGGTTTGGGAACACTGAAGCTTTCTTT
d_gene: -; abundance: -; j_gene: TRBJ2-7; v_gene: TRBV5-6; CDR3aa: CASSLESYEQYF; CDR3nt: TGTGCCAGCAGCTTAGAGTCCTACGAGCAGTACTTC
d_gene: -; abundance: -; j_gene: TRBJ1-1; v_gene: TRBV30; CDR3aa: CASDGRVGAPTEAFF; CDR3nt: TGTGCCTCCGATGGGAGGGTGGGGGCTCCAACTGAAGCTTTCTTT
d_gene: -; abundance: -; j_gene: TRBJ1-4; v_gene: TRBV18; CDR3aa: CASSGVQGPNEKLFF; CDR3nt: TGTGCCAGCTCAGGGGTACAGGGACCTAATGAAAAACTGTTTTTT